The 9 T cell receptor beta chains below all came from one sample that was sequenced in a study of T cells after somatic rescue of genetic block. Method: immunoSEQ multiplex PCR; TCRdb's copy keeps in-frame clones and lacks some. The repertoire holds approximately 65,000 clones, with less than 95% as singletons. The sample comprised peripheral blood mononuclear cells (PBMCs). All receptors derive from a man between 40 and 49 years old.

This CDR3 reads CASSAGTGVFYGYTF. CDR3 DNA sequence: TGTGCCAGCAGCGCCGGGACAGGGGTCTTCTATGGCTACACCTTC. V gene TRBV5-6 combines with J gene TRBJ1-2; 10 bases are a match to TRBD1. V was clipped by 4 bases and J by 4 bases; unmatched bases: 7. There are 15 residues in the CDR3. Germline V gives CDR1 SGHDT, CDR2 YYEEEE.

The genes are TRBV27 and TRBJ2-5; 15 bases align to TRBD2. Trimming removed 5 bases from V and 5 bases from J; junction bases left unmatched: 6. CDR1 and CDR2 (germline): MNHEY, SMNVEV (reference sequence). The CDR3 is 16 residues long. The CDR3 DNA reads as TGTGCCAGCAGTGGACTAGCGGGAGGGCCGGGGGAGACCCAGTACTTC. This sequence encodes CASSGLAGGPGETQYF.

This chain links TRBV19 with TRBJ2-5; 7 bases match TRBD1. Germline V gene lookup returns CDR1 LNHDA and CDR2 SQIVND (reference sequence). The CDR3 has 16 amino acids. J was trimmed by 4 bases and V by 5 bases; bases with no gene match: 13. The CDR3 sequence is CASSDLTGHTRETQYF. DNA for the CDR3: TGTGCCAGTAGTGACTTGACAGGGCACACCCGAGAGACCCAGTACTTC. The whole variable domain, filled in from reference TRBV19 and TRBJ2-5, reads DGGITQSPKYLFRKEGQNVTLSCEQNLNHDAMYWYRQDPGQGLRLIYYSQIVNDFQKGDIAEGYSVSREKKESFPLTVTSAQKNPTAFYLCASSDLTGHTRETQYFGPGTRLLVL.

The CDR3 DNA is TGCGCCAGCAGCCGGGGGACTGAAGCTTTCTTT. Translated, it gives CASSRGTEAFF. The chain recombines TRBV4-1 with TRBJ1-1, with a weak D call TRBD1 (5 bases). From germline, CDR1 is MGHRA and CDR2 YSYEKL. The CDR3 spans 11 residues. Trimming removed 4 bases at V and 5 bases at J, with 5 bases between.

J is TRBJ1-2 and V is TRBV25-1, with D hard to call. Trimming stripped 1 base from V and 2 bases from J, with 5 bases between. Looked up from germline, CDR1 is MGHDK and CDR2 is SYGVNS. This CDR3 has 13 residues. Here the CDR3 reads CASSELGNYGYTF. CDR3 DNA: TGTGCCAGCAGTGAATTAGGGAACTATGGCTACACCTTC.

The chain joins TRBV5-1 to TRBJ1-6; weak D call: TRBD1 (5 bases). This CDR3 is 13 amino acids long. From germline, CDR1 is SGHRS and CDR2 YFSETQ. Trimming removed 2 bases from V and 18 bases from J, with 18 bases in between. The CDR3 region has the DNA TGCGCCAGCAGCTTTGGGACCGCAGAGATCCGCCACTTT. This translates into CASSFGTAEIRHF.

The chain recombines TRBV11-2 with TRBJ2-5; 13 bases align to TRBD2. The CDR3 is 16 residues long. The junction had 5 bases not matched to a gene; V was cut back by 6 bases and J by 1 base. Germline V gene lookup returns CDR1 SGHAT and CDR2 FQNNGV. The CDR3 DNA reads as TGTGCCAGCAGACCCGGGACTAGCGGGATCCAAGAGACCCAGTACTTC. Translation: CASRPGTSGIQETQYF.

The V call is TRBV6-1, the J call TRBJ2-5; D remains unclear. Trimming cost V 2 bases and J 2 bases, with 12 bases left between them. Germline V gives CDR1 MNHNS, CDR2 SASEGT. The CDR3 totals 15 residues. CDR3: CASSEWSGPQETQYF. DNA for the CDR3: TGTGCCAGCAGTGAATGGTCGGGCCCTCAAGAGACCCAGTACTTC.

Here the CDR3 reads CASSVVGTYTDTQYF. DNA of the CDR3: TGTGCCAGCAGCGTAGTTGGGACTTACACAGATACGCAGTATTTT. The V gene is TRBV9, the J gene TRBJ2-3; tentatively, D is TRBD2 (6 bases). The CDR3 is 15 amino acids. Trimming left V 0 bases short and J 2 bases short, with 10 bases between. The germline V gene encodes CDR1 SGDLS and CDR2 YYNGEE. The full variable domain, its missing parts supplied by reference TRBV9 and TRBJ2-3, is DSGVTQTPKHLITATGQRVTLRCSPRSGDLSVYWYQQSLDQGLQFLIQYYNGEERAKGNILERFSAQQFPDLHSELNLSSLELGDSALYFCASSVVGTYTDTQYFGPGTRLTVL.